This T cell receptor (beta chain) was captured in a study of shared clonotypes between healthy human individuals. Study-wide points: Some clonotypes were shared by all four sorted-subset donors, while others were not shared. The non-shared ones had lower generation probabilities than the shared ones.

The CDR3 is 15 residues long. The V and J ends lost 6 bases and 4 bases, in that order; junction bases with no gene match: 4. The germline V gene encodes CDR1 MNHNY and CDR2 SVGAGI (reference sequence). As for this clone: Its antigen is not known.

In the original analysis: Filtering differed for immunoSEQ, which gave only junction sequences without quality scores. Libraries were prepared by immunoSEQ multiplex PCR; TCRdb keeps only in-frame clonotypes and omits some of them. The V and J calls and the clone size are those of that table, but D and trimming were determined from the DNA. This table holds fewer than 850,000 clones, 90% found once. The rearrangement uses TRBV6-6 and TRBJ2-2; the match to TRBD2 covers 11 bases. Sequenced material: memory CD8+ T cells from PBMCs. Subset meaning: CD45RO+ cells pooled with CCR7-negative TemRA cells. This TCR was sampled from a man between 18 and 29 years old in good health. Some clones in this sample may be carry-over from other donors' samples. The DNA of the CDR3 is TGTGCCAGCAGACCCCTAGCGGGAGGCACCGGGGAGCTGTTTTTT. Protein sequence: CASRPLAGGTGELFF.